Sequencing of this TCR beta chain was carried out in a study of molecular identifiers for immune sequencing clone quantification. Whole-study findings and limits: Over 97% of effector molecules, but under 1% in naive cells, were held by clones with more than 20 RNA copies.

A single record per CDR3 protein comes from TCRdb applying MiXCR to the PCR reads. The table has some 650,000 distinct CDR3 sequences, 20% seen once. This clonotype was seen a few times. Its antigen is undetermined. V lost 0 bases and J 1 base, leaving 12 bases between the germline ends. From germline, CDR1 is SGHVS and CDR2 FQNEAQ. The CDR3 is 16 amino acids. The sequenced sample was naive CD8+ T cells from blood, with Jurkat cell RNA spiked in. The subset here: FACS-sorted CD8+CD4-CCR7+CD45RA+ naive T cells. This sequence originates from a human donor in good health. Some libraries in this study had Jurkat cell RNA spiked in. The J gene is TRBJ1-1, the V gene TRBV7-8; D is possibly TRBD1 (6 bases). The CDR3, as DNA: TGTGCCAGCAGCTTAGCGGGGGCGAGTAAGAACACTGAAGCTTTCTTT. Translated, it gives CASSLAGASKNTEAFF.